This TCR beta chain derives from a study of early T cells in non-severe SARS-CoV-2 infection. Separate cDNA molecules each had unique molecular identifiers attached to them. MiXCR, run by TCRdb on the 5' RACE reads, gives a single entry per CDR3 protein. Seen here are about 80,000 distinct CDR3 sequences, 12% observed once, and the top ten hold 15% to 18%. Looked up from germline, CDR1 is GTSNPN and CDR2 is SVGIG (reference sequence). The CDR3 has 13 residues. Trimming stripped 8 bases from V and 9 bases from J, with 23 bases between. A few counts support this clonotype. The gene calls are TRBV30 and TRBJ2-7; D ambiguous. The receptor was isolated from an adult who was a healthcare worker with PCR-confirmed SARS-CoV-2 infection or an uninfected control (not recorded which). The donor label of this sample is uncertain. The specimen comprised whole blood, sampled at baseline. CDR3 nucleotide sequence: TGTGCCCTGGAAAGTATAATAGGCGGACCGCAGTACTTC. It is translated as CALESIIGGPQYF.